The source of this TCR beta chain is a study of T-cell memory formation after mild COVID-19. A few counts support this clonotype. Its target is unknown. Libraries for TCRalpha and TCRbeta carried sample barcodes and unique molecular identifiers via 5'RACE. One entry per CDR3 protein results from TCRdb running MiXCR on the 5' RACE reads. The data contain over 150,000 distinct CDR3 sequences, approximately 17% of them singletons. General observations from the study: The main location of contracting CD4+ clones was CM and EM, and that of contracting CD8+ clones was EMRA.

The trim removed 4 bases at V and 8 bases at J, leaving 9 bases unmatched. Germline CDR1 and CDR2: SGDLS and YYNGEE. CDR3 length equals 15 residues. The chain joins TRBV9 to TRBJ1-6; TRBD1 matches at 7 bases. This sequence originates from a man between 18 and 35 years old who had mild COVID-19 (a few samples of this study predate the infection). Cell type and time point are not known. What was sequenced was PBMCs or a T cell subset sorted from them (not recorded which). The CDR3 protein is CASSPRQGVDSPLHF. The CDR3 nucleotides read TGTGCCAGCAGCCCAAGACAGGGAGTAGATTCACCCCTCCACTTT.